The present T cell receptor beta chain was sequenced within a study of blood T cell repertoires in COVID-19. Turning to the study itself: T cells, B-cell-depleted T cells, or PBMCs provided the cDNA or gDNA that served as material.

Authors' analysis steps: Nucleated cell counts were estimated from reference gene primer amplification. Using immunoSEQ multiplex PCR, the repertoire was profiled, and TCRdb retains in-frame clones only, with some absent. The DNA was the basis for D and trimming; V, J and clone size are from that table. The data hold approximately 350,000 clones, with around 88% observed a single time. After removal of 6 bases from V and 2 bases from J, the junction contained 9 bases not matched to a gene. Germline V CDR1 and CDR2: MNHEY, SVGAGI. The CDR3 sequence is 15 residues long. Material for sequencing was peripheral blood. The clonotype comes from a man aged 25-40 years with active or convalescent COVID-19. The chain joins TRBV6-5 to TRBJ2-7; 8 bases match TRBD1. The CDR3 protein is CASSKSGTGTYEQYF. For the CDR3, the DNA is TGTGCCAGCAGCAAATCCGGGACAGGCACCTACGAGCAGTACTTC.